The 14 T cell receptor beta chains below come from one sample, sequenced in a study of spatial heterogeneity in lung cancer. TCRdb reprocessed the 5' RACE reads with MiXCR, giving one entry per CDR3 protein. The repertoire holds some 120,000 distinct CDR3 sequences, with more than 10% as singletons. As to time point: blood at routine non-recurrence follow-up after resection. Sequencing of whole RNA from tumor, nontumor lung or frozen PBMC involved no sorting. The sample consisted of PBMCs, taken at follow-up. All receptors come from a male donor with early-stage non-small cell lung cancer.

This clonotype has a single count. The rearrangement links TRBV5-1 to TRBJ2-7, with TRBD1 identical over 7 bases. CDR1 is SGHRS and CDR2 is YFSETQ in the germline V gene. The CDR3 runs to 14 residues. Trimming at V came to 5 bases and at J to 2 bases, leaving 7 bases not matched to a gene. The CDR3 region has the DNA TGCGCCAGCAGATTAACAGGGGACCCCTACGAGCAGTACTTC. Translation: CASRLTGDPYEQYF.

The gene calls are TRBV2 and TRBJ2-7; D uncertain. The V and J ends lost 1 base and 5 bases respectively, with 6 bases between them. The CDR3 covers 12 residues. The germline V gene has CDR1 SNHLY and CDR2 FYNNEI. As DNA, the CDR3 is TGTGCCAGCAGTGAAGGCGGCCACGAGCAGTACTTC. Protein: CASSEGGHEQYF.

This clonotype was seen only a few times. The chain has TRBV2 and TRBJ1-1; no definite D call. In germline, CDR1 is SNHLY, CDR2 FYNNEI. The CDR3 has 13 amino acids. The V end was cut by 4 bases, the J end by 1 base, with 7 bases between. CDR3 sequence: CASSAYANTEAFF. The CDR3 nucleotides read TGTGCCAGCAGTGCTTACGCGAACACTGAAGCTTTCTTT.

This clonotype was found many times. The chain links TRBV28 to TRBJ2-7; possibly TRBD1 or TRBD2 for D (5 bases each). V was trimmed by 10 bases and J by 0 bases, leaving 16 bases between them. This CDR3 has 14 amino acids. The germline V gene has CDR1 MDHEN and CDR2 SYDVKM. DNA for the CDR3: TGTGCCATCGACCGGGGACGGTACTCCTACGAGCAGTACTTC. Residues: CAIDRGRYSYEQYF.

This clonotype was recorded a few times. CDR3 bases: TGTGCCAGCAGTGTCGGACAAGGGGAGACCCAGTACTTC. It translates to CASSVGQGETQYF. The chain uses TRBV6-1 and TRBJ2-5; maybe TRBD1 (5 bases). CDR3 length: 13 amino acids. Trimming took 4 bases from V and 5 from J, leaving 11 bases between them. Germline-derived CDR1 and CDR2 are MNHNS and SASEGT.

This clonotype appeared a few times. The chain joins TRBV19 to TRBJ2-2; 10 nucleotides align to TRBD1. The CDR3 has 15 amino acids. Trimming at V came to 9 bases and at J to 4 bases, leaving 8 bases not matched to a gene. Germline V CDR1 and CDR2: LNHDA, SQIVND (reference sequence). CDR3 bases: TGTGCCAGCCTGCCCGGGACAGGGGTCACCGGGGAGCTGTTTTTT. Translated: CASLPGTGVTGELFF.

In its sample, this clonotype was seen many times. This chain links TRBV27 with TRBJ2-2; tentative D call: TRBD1 (5 bases). V lost 7 bases and J lost 0, with 12 bases in between. The CDR3 is 15 amino acids. CDR1 is MNHEY, CDR2 SMNVEV, per germline (reference sequence). CDR3 region: CASIRTGANTGELFF. The CDR3 bases are TGTGCCAGCATACGAACAGGAGCGAACACCGGGGAGCTGTTTTTT.

The J gene is TRBJ1-6, the V gene TRBV30; the match to TRBD1 covers 7 bases. The CDR3 is 14 amino acids. Trimming removed 3 bases from V and 6 bases from J; junction bases left unmatched: 5. The germline CDR1 and CDR2 sequences are GTSNPN and SVGIG (reference sequence). This CDR3 is CAWRVGQPNSPLHF. The CDR3 nucleotides read TGTGCCTGGAGGGTGGGACAGCCTAATTCACCCCTCCACTTT.

This clonotype was seen repeatedly, ten times or more. V is TRBV5-7 and J is TRBJ2-3; 7 bases match TRBD1. TRBV5-7 is identified as an open reading frame with a role that is uncertain. CDR3 length: 16 amino acids. Germline trimming cut 3 bases from V and 6 bases from J; bases unmatched to any gene: 13. The CDR3 DNA reads TGTGCCAGCAGCTCTGAAAGGGACAGCCCGGGGGATACGCAGTATTTT. Translating gives CASSSERDSPGDTQYF.

The sample holds a few counts of this clonotype. The rearrangement joins TRBV5-1 to TRBJ1-4; perhaps TRBD1 as D (5 bases). V was pared by 1 base and J by 5 bases, with 12 bases between. CDR3 length equals 15 residues. CDR1 is SGHRS and CDR2 is YFSETQ in the germline V gene. CDR3 residues: CASSLRGRENEKLFF. The CDR3 region has the DNA TGCGCCAGCAGCTTGAGGGGACGAGAAAATGAAAAACTGTTTTTT. Based on the CDR3 plus reference TRBV5-1 and TRBJ1-4, the full variable domain is KAGVTQTPRYLIKTRGQQVTLSCSPISGHRSVSWYQQTPGQGLQFLFEYFSETQRNKGNFPGRFSGRQFSNSRSEMNVSTLELGDSALYLCASSLRGRENEKLFFGSGTQLSVL.

In this sample, this clonotype turned up a few times. The genes are TRBV11-3 and TRBJ1-3, with D uncertain. V was cut by 3 bases and J by 0 bases, with 3 bases left in between. Germline CDR1 is SGHNT and CDR2 is YENEEA. The CDR3 covers 13 residues. CDR3 in DNA: TGTGCCAGCAGCTTTCACTCTGGAAACACCATATATTTT. Translated, it gives CASSFHSGNTIYF.

This clonotype was seen repeatedly, ten times or more. The chain carries TRBV5-6 and TRBJ1-5; maybe TRBD1 (5 bases). Trimming shortened V by 0 bases and J by 2 bases, and 9 bases separated the two germline ends. The CDR3 covers 15 residues. CDR1 and CDR2 (germline): SGHDT, YYEEEE. The DNA for the CDR3 is TGTGCCAGCAGCTTGGGACAGCAGGGCAATCAGCCCCAGCATTTT. Amino acids: CASSLGQQGNQPQHF.

This chain joins TRBV12-3 or TRBV12-4 and TRBJ1-3; D is unclear. The CDR3 sequence is 14 residues long. Trimming stripped 7 bases from V and 1 base from J, with 11 bases between. Here the CDR3 reads CASTSSGSGNTIYF. CDR3 in DNA: TGTGCCAGCACCTCTTCGGGATCTGGAAACACCATATATTTT.

This clonotype was detected a few times. This chain links TRBV12-3 or TRBV12-4 with TRBJ2-5; 10 nucleotides agree with TRBD1. V was clipped by 4 bases and J by 0 bases; unmatched bases: 5. The CDR3 is 16 amino acids. The CDR3 loop is CASSWGDRGNQETQYF. In nucleotides, the CDR3 is TGTGCCAGCAGTTGGGGGGACAGGGGCAACCAAGAGACCCAGTACTTC.